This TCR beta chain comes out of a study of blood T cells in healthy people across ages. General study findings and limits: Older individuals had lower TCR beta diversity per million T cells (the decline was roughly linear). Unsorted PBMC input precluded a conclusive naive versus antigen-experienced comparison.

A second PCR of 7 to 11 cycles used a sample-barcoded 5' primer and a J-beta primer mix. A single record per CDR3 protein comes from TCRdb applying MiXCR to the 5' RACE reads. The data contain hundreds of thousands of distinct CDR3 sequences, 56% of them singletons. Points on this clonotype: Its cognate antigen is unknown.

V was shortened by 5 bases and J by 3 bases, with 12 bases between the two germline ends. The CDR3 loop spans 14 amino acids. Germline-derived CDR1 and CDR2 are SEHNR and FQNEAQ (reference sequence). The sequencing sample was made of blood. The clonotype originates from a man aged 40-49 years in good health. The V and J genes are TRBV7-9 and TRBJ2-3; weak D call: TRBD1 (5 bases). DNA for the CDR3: TGTGCCAGCAGCCCAGGGATGGGAACAGATACGCAGTATTTT. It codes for CASSPGMGTDTQYF.